The 8 T cell receptor beta chains listed next were all sequenced from one sample in a study of beta chain features in type 1 diabetes. The isolated RNA, all of it, was reverse transcribed, so expressed TCRB transcripts were what got sequenced. Profiling relied on immunoSEQ multiplex PCR, and the TCRdb table lists in-frame clones only, not all of them. The repertoire has almost 350,000 clones, approximately 8% of them found once; the top ten carry more than 0.4%. Sequencing was done on a sample of central memory CD4+ T cells from blood. All receptors come from a woman aged 18 to 35 in good health.

The sample holds a few counts of this clone. The genes are TRBV7-9 and TRBJ2-5; TRBD2 might be the D (6 bases). CDR1 SEHNR and CDR2 FQNEAQ come from the germline V gene (reference sequence). The germline V and J ends were trimmed by 5 bases and 3 bases, with 13 bases remaining between them. This CDR3 has 14 residues. The CDR3 reads CASSVSGTKETQYF. CDR3 nucleotide sequence: TGTGCCAGCAGCGTTAGCGGAACTAAAGAGACCCAGTACTTC.

This clone was recorded at least ten times. This chain links TRBV5-1 with TRBJ2-7; 7 bases map to TRBD1. The V segment lost 4 bases and the J segment 1 base; nucleotides outside the gene matches: 8. The length of the CDR3 is 15 residues. The germline CDR1 and CDR2 sequences are SGHRS and YFSETQ. The CDR3 nucleotides are TGCGCCAGCAGCAGACAACAGGGGTTTTCCTACGAGCAGTACTTC. Its translation is CASSRQQGFSYEQYF.

This clone was detected only a few times. The J gene is TRBJ1-3, the V gene TRBV4-1, with a weak D call TRBD1 (5 bases). The CDR3 loop spans 16 amino acids. Per germline, CDR1 MGHRA and CDR2 YSYEKL. The V end was cut by 6 bases, the J end by 2 bases, with 17 bases between. The CDR3 reads CASSPRFVGAGNTIYF. The CDR3 DNA reads TGCGCCAGCAGTCCCCGCTTTGTGGGGGCTGGAAACACCATATATTTT.

The genes are TRBV7-2 and TRBJ2-5, with D possibly TRBD2 on 6 matching bases. Trimming left V 3 bases short and J 1 base short, with 9 bases between. The germline V gene has CDR1 SGHTA and CDR2 FQGNSA. This CDR3 contains 14 residues. The CDR3 nucleotides read TGTGCCAGCAGCTTGATGGGGGGCCAAGAGACCCAGTACTTC. It encodes CASSLMGGQETQYF. The full variable domain, with the rest looked up from reference TRBV7-2 and TRBJ2-5, is GAGVSQSPSNKVTEKGKDVELRCDPISGHTALYWYRQSLGQGLEFLIYFQGNSAPDKSGLPSDRFSAERTGGSVSTLTIQRTQQEDSAVYLCASSLMGGQETQYFGPGTRLLVL.

This chain joins TRBV9 and TRBJ1-2; 7 bases line up with TRBD1. The germline gives CDR1 SGDLS, CDR2 YYNGEE. This CDR3 contains 13 residues. J was trimmed by 2 bases and V by 3 bases; bases with no gene match: 1. The CDR3 nucleotides read TGTGCCAGCAGCGAACAGGGGAACTATGGCTACACCTTC. Protein product: CASSEQGNYGYTF.

This clone was seen a few times. Other DNA sequences in the same sample also yield this CDR3. The chain has TRBV18 and TRBJ2-1; 8 nucleotides align to TRBD1. CDR3 length: 15 residues. CDR1 is KGHSH and CDR2 is LQKENI in the germline V gene. Trimming took 3 bases from V and 6 from J; bases not matched to a gene: 7. CDR3 loop: CASSPTGQGGNEQFF. The CDR3 nucleotides are TGTGCCAGCTCACCCACTGGACAGGGTGGCAATGAGCAGTTCTTC.

This clone was counted at least ten times. The sample carries other DNA sequences with the same CDR3. The chain links TRBV28 to TRBJ1-5; no definite D call. This CDR3 is built from 15 residues. V lost 7 bases and J lost 6, with 19 bases in between. Germline assignment: CDR1 MDHEN and CDR2 SYDVKM. In DNA, the CDR3 is TGTGCCAGCACCGCTATAGGTTCCCTTCGTCAGCCCCAGCATTTT. It translates to CASTAIGSLRQPQHF.

CDR3 residues: CASSIQDVGYTF. CDR3 DNA: TGTGCCAGCAGTATCCAGGACGTCGGCTACACCTTC. The gene calls are TRBV6-6 and TRBJ1-2; D gene ambiguous. With 5 bases removed from V and 8 bases from J, the gap between germline ends came to 12 bases. Germline V lookup: CDR1 MNHNY, CDR2 SVGAGI (reference sequence). The CDR3 extends over 12 amino acids.